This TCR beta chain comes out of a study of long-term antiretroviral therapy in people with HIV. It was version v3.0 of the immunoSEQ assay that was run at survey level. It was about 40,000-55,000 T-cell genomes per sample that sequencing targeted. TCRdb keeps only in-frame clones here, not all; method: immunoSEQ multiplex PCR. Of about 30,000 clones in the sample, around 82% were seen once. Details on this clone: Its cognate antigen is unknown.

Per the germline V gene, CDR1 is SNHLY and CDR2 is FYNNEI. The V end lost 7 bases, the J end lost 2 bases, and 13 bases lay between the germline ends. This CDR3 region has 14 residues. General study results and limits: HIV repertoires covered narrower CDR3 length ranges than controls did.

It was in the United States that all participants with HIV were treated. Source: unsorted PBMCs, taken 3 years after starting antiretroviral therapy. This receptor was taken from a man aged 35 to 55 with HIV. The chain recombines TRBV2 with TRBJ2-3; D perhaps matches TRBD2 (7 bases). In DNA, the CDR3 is TGTGCCAGCAAGGGGGGACTAAACACAGATACGCAGTATTTT. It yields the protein CASKGGLNTDTQYF.